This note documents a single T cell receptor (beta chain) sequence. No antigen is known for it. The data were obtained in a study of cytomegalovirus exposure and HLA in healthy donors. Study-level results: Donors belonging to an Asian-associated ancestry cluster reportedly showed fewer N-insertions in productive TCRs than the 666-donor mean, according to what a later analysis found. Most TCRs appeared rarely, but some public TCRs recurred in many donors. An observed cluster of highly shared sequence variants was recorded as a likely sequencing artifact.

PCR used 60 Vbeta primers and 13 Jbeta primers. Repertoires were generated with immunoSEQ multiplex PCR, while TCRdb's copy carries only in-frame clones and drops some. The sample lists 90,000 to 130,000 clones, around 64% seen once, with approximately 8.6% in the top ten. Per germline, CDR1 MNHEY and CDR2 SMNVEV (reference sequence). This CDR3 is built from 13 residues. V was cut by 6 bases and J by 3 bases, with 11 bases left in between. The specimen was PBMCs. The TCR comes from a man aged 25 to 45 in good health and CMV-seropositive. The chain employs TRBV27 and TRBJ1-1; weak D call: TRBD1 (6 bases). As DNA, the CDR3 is TGTGCCAGCAGCCTCGGACAGTACACTGAAGCTTTCTTT. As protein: CASSLGQYTEAFF.